This T cell receptor beta chain was sequenced in a study of HIV-infected patients and healthy controls (dated by TCRdb to the mid-2010s). Trimming removed 3 bases from V and 4 bases from J, leaving 11 bases between the germline ends. Reading the germline V gene gives CDR1 SGHVS and CDR2 FNYEAQ. The cysteine opens and the phenylalanine closes a CDR3 of 14 amino acids. Of all the DNA, just the CDR3 is kept, 42 bases in frame from base 1. This clonotype is labeled medium-sized (0.01 to 0.1%). Its antigen target is currently unknown. Base quality data are lacking; no much larger clone is found one base away. Library prep was done by 5' RACE. Sequencing relied on an Illumina MiSeq. TCRdb redid the processing of the public reads, applying fastp at Q25 and MiXCR, and retained in-frame beta chains. Here each entry gathers all rows of one CDR3 protein and keeps the most common genes and DNA. The sample data list 70,000 or so distinct CDR3 sequences, and less than 20% of these were observed just once. Of the sample, approximately 6% falls within the top ten clones.

The sequence derives from a human donor in good health. Material: CD4+ T cells from blood. The chain uses TRBV7-6 and TRBJ2-3; the D segment cannot be called with confidence. The CDR3 amino acid sequence is: CASSLGTDSDTQYF. The bases read TGTGCCAGCAGCTTGGGTACTGATTCAGATACGCAGTATTTT.